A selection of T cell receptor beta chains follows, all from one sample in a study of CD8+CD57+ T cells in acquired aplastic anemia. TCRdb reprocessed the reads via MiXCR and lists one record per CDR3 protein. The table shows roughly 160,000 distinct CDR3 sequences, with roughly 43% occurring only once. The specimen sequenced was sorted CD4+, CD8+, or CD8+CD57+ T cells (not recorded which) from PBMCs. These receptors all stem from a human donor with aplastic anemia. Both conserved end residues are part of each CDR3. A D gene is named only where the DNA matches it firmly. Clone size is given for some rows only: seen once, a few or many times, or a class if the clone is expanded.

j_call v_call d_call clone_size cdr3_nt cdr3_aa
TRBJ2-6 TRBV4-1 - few TGCGCCGGCAGCCACGGACGTAACTCTGGGGCCAACGTCCTGACTTTC CAGSHGRNSGANVLTF
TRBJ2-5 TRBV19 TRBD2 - TGTGCCAGTAGTATCGGGCTCCCGGGGGGAAATCAAGAGACCCAGTACTTC CASSIGLPGGNQETQYF
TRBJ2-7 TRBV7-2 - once TGTGCCAGCAGCCGGATAGGCGGCTACGAGCAGTACTTC CASSRIGGYEQYF
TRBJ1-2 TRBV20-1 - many TGCAGTGCTAGAGATTCGGGGAAGGATGGCTACACCTTC CSARDSGKDGYTF
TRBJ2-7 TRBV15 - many TGTGCCACCAGCAGAGAGGCTTCGGTCGAGCAGTACTTC CATSREASVEQYF
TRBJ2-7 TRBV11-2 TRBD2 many TGTGCCAGCAGCGCCCGACTAGCGGGTTCCTACGAGCAGTACTTC CASSARLAGSYEQYF
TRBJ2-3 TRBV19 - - TGTGCCAGTAGAAAAAGCGCAGATACGCAGTATTTT CASRKSADTQYF
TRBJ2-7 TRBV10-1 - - TGCGCCAGCAGTTCCACGGTTAGGAAATACGACGAGCAGTACTTC CASSSTVRKYDEQYF
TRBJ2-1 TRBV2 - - TGTGCCAGCAGGCGGGACGGCAACAATGAGCAGTTCTTC CASRRDGNNEQFF
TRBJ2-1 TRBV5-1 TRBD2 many TGCGCCAGCAGCCCTGGACTAGCGGGTAGCTCCTACAATGAGCAGTTCTTC CASSPGLAGSSYNEQFF
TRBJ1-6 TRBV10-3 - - TGTGCCAGCGGGGGGGGAAATTCACCCCTCCACTTT CASGGGNSPLHF
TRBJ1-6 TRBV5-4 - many TGTGCCAGCAGCTTAGGGGACCCGAATTCACCCCTCCACTTT CASSLGDPNSPLHF
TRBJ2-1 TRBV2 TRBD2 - TGTGCCAGCAGTCTAAGCGGGAGGATCCACAATGAGCAGTTCTTC CASSLSGRIHNEQFF
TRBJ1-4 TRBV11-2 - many TGTGCCAGCAGACTGCGGAGTGCAACTAATGAAAAACTGTTTTTT CASRLRSATNEKLFF
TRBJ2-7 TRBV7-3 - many TGTGCCAGCAGCAACGGACCTCCGGGAGAGCAGTACTTC CASSNGPPGEQYF
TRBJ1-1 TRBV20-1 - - TGCAGTGCTAGTTCAGGACTTCTCACTGAAGCTTTCTTT CSASSGLLTEAFF
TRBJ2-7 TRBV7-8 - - TGTGCCAGCAGCGTACAGTTATCCTACGAGCAGTACTTC CASSVQLSYEQYF
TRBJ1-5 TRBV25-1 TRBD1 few TGTGCCAGCAGTGGACAGGGAATAGATAGCAATCAGCCCCAGCATTTT CASSGQGIDSNQPQHF
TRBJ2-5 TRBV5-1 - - TGCGCCAGCAGTAGAGATGGAGCCTCTCAAGAGACCCAGTGCTTC CASSRDGASQETQCF
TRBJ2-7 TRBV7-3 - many TGTGCCAGCAGCCGGGACGAATCCTACGAGCAGTACTTC CASSRDESYEQYF
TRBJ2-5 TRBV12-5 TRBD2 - TGTGCTAGTGGCCCGGGACTAGCTCGGGAAGAGACCCAGTACTTC CASGPGLAREETQYF
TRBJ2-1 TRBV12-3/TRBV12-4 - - TGTGCCAGCAGTTTCGCTGTGCGGACTACGGGCAATGAGCAGTTCTTC CASSFAVRTTGNEQFF
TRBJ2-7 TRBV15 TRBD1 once TGTGCCACCAGCAGCACCGGGACAGGGGGATACGAGCAGTACTTC CATSSTGTGGYEQYF
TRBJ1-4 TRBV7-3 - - TGTGCCAGCAGCTCCCCGGATGAAAAACTGTTTTTT CASSSPDEKLFF
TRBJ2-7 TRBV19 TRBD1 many TGTGCCAGTAGACTGCGGGACAGGGGGTGGGACGAGCAGTACTTC CASRLRDRGWDEQYF
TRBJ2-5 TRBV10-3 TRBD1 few TGTGCCATCAGAGGACAGGGACAAGAGACCCAGTACTTC CAIRGQGQETQYF
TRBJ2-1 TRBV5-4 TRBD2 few TGTGCCAGCAGCCTACGGAGGGGGACTAGCGGGGGACTATACAATGAGCAGTTCTTC CASSLRRGTSGGLYNEQFF
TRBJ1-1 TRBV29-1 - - TGCAGCGTTAAAACTACTGAAGCTTTCTTT CSVKTTEAFF
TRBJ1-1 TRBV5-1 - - TGCGCCAGCAGCCTGGCCCCGGGCCAAAAACAGATTGGGGCTTTCTTT CASSLAPGQKQIGAFF
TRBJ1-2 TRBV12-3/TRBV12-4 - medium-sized TGTGCCAGCAGTTTTCAACAGGGTTCGTCCGGCTACACCTTC CASSFQQGSSGYTF
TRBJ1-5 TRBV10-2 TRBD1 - TGCGCCAGCAGTGGGACAGGGGGCGGTCAGCCCCAGCATTTT CASSGTGGGQPQHF
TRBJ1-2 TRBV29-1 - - TGCAGCGTCGGCACAGACTCGGGCGGCTACACCTTC CSVGTDSGGYTF
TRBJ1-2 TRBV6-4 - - TGTGCCAGCAGTGACTCGGGTGCCTATGGCTACACCTTC CASSDSGAYGYTF
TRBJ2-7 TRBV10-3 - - TGTGCCATCACTGGCAAAGCTAATAAGGGGACCTACGAGCAGTACTTC CAITGKANKGTYEQYF
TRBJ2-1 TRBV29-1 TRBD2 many TGCAGCGTGACTAGCGGTTCCTACAATGAGCAGTTCTTC CSVTSGSYNEQFF
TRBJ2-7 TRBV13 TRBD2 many TGTGCCAGCAGCCGGGAGGGGACCGGCCTCTCCGAGCAGTACTTC CASSREGTGLSEQYF
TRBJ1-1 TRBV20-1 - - TGCAGTGCAAGGCCGGGGCAGGTGAACACTGAAGCTTTCTTT CSARPGQVNTEAFF
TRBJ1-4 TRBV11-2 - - TGTGCCAGCAGCTCTCAGGGAGAGGCAACTAATGAAGAACTGTTTTTT CASSSQGEATNEELFF
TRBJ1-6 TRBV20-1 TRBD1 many TGCAGTGCTAGAGCCAGGGGGACGAATTCACCCCTCCACTTT CSARARGTNSPLHF
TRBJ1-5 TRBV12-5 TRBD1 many TGTGCTAGTGGTTTCCCTCAGGGGACAGGGCTCCAGCCCCAGCATTTT CASGFPQGTGLQPQHF
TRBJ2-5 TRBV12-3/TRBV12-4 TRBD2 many TGTGCCAGCAGTTTAGCTAGCGGGAGAGAGACCCAGTACTTC CASSLASGRETQYF
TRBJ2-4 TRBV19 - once TGTGCCAGTATTCGGGCGGGGCAAAACATTCAGTACTTC CASIRAGQNIQYF
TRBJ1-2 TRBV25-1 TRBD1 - TGTGCCAGCAGTGGGGACAGCGACTATGGCTACACCTTC CASSGDSDYGYTF
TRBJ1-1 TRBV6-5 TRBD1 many TGTGCCAGCAGTTACGACAGGGTGAACACTGAAGCTTTCTTT CASSYDRVNTEAFF
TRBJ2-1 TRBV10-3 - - TGTGCCACCCGATCCGAGTACAATGAGCAGTTCTTC CATRSEYNEQFF
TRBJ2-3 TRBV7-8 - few TGTGCCAGCAGCCGAGAGACCCCTCGGGCCCACACAGATACGCAGTATTTT CASSRETPRAHTDTQYF
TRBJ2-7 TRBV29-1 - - TGCAGCTCGGGCCCCTCGAGGGAGCAGTACTTC CSSGPSREQYF
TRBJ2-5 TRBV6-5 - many TGTGCCAGCAAAAACGGGGCAGGGGTTGGGGGAGAGACCCAGTACTTC CASKNGAGVGGETQYF
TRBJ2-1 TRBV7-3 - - TGTGCCAGCAGCCCGAACCAGGGTTCCTACAATGAGCAGTTCTTC CASSPNQGSYNEQFF
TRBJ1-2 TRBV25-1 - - TGTGCCAGCAGTGACGCAGGGGACTATGGCTACACCTTC CASSDAGDYGYTF